This TCR beta chain originates from a study of blood T cell repertoires in COVID-19. The wider study: The cDNA or gDNA used as material had been derived from T cells, B-cell-depleted T cells, or PBMCs.

Trimming removed 4 bases at V and 3 bases at J, with 18 bases between. From germline, CDR1 is MNHEY and CDR2 SMNVEV (reference sequence). The CDR3 sequence is 16 residues long. This clone was seen once. The table came from immunoSEQ multiplex PCR; TCRdb's copy has only in-frame clones and leaves some out. Of tens of thousands of clones in the sample, approximately 87% were seen once. Sequencing input: peripheral blood. The clonotype was recovered from a woman aged 55-69 years with acute or convalescent COVID-19. The chain has TRBV27 and TRBJ1-1; D is perhaps TRBD1 (6 bases). CDR3 in amino acids: CASSSPRRGADTEAFF. CDR3 in DNA: TGTGCCAGCAGTTCCCCACGCCGGGGGGCGGACACTGAAGCTTTCTTT.